This T cell receptor beta chain is from a study of blood T cell repertoires in COVID-19 (TCRdb year 2020). As for the study more broadly: Collaborator samples came from the United States, Italy and Spain and covered acute and convalescent phases of COVID-19. The prospective study material was composed of cDNA or gDNA derived from T cells, B-cell-depleted T cells, or PBMCs. Deeply sampled blood TCRbeta repertoires from subjects exposed to, actively infected with, or recovered from COVID-19 were included in the dataset. The repertoires were released in a freely available public database intended as a resource for research on the immune response to SARS-CoV-2. Samples came from the ongoing ImmuneRACE study (first 160 participants) plus 1,254 subjects from 6 global collaborators. The sample metadata nearly always contained a de-identified subject ID, COVID-19 status, age in years and sex. Where available, HLA class I and class II types were taken from metadata supplied by the sample provider and were not determined by assay-based typing.

After removal of 4 bases from V and 6 bases from J, the junction retains 15 bases not matched to a gene. CDR3 length: 18 amino acids, cysteine to phenylalanine. Just CDR3 DNA is preserved here, 54 bases in frame from base 1. CDR1 and CDR2, looked up from the germline V gene, are MDHEN and SYDVKM. Whole blood was collected in K2EDTA tubes by collaborating institutions according to the institutions' own protocols. Collaborator samples were shipped for TCRbeta analysis as frozen whole blood, isolated PBMCs, or DNA extracted from either sample type. TCRbeta CDR3 regions were amplified from genomic DNA by means of the immunoSEQ Assay, a bias-controlled multiplex PCR. The paper's processing steps were these. Within the assay, amplification of reference gene primers was used to estimate how many nucleated cells each sample contained. To quantify the absolute abundance of each unique TCRbeta CDR3 rearrangement, sequence reads were collapsed and filtered. Productive Simpson clonality was computed per sample as the square root of Simpson's diversity index over productive rearrangements. TCRdb carries this immuneACCESS record with in-frame sequences only. Its versions omit some clonotypes, under half of them owing to an unresolved V gene in the studies checked, with the rest unexplained. The DNA was the basis for D and trimming; V, J and clone size are from that table. Recorded for this sample are roughly 100,000 clones; roughly 80% of them occurred a single time. The ten largest make up more than 3% of the sample.

What the work shows at the level of the full study, not this receptor alone: Clinical and demographic metadata were provided uncurated, with the amount varying by source and participant.

On this clone: The antigen it recognizes is unknown. No qualities accompany the bases; no much larger clone lies one base away.

This clonotype was obtained from a woman of 80 years or more with active or convalescent COVID-19. The source material was peripheral blood. The rearranged segments are TRBV28 and TRBJ2-4, with TRBD1 matching 10 junction bases. The DNA reads TGTGCCAGCAGTTCGAGCTCGCCGGGACAGGGGCCAGCAAACATTCAGTACTTC. This sequence encodes CASSSSSPGQGPANIQYF.